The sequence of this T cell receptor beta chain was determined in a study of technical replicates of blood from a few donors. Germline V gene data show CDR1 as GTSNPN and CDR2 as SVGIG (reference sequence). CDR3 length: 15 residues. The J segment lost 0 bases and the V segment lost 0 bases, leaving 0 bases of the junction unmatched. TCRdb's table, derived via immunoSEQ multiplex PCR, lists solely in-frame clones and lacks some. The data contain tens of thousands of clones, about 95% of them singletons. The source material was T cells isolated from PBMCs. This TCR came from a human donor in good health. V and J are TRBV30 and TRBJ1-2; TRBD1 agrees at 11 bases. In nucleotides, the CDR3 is TGTGCCTGGAGTGTGGGACAGGGGGCTAACTATGGCTACACCTTC. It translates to CAWSVGQGANYGYTF.